The 6 T cell receptor beta chains reported below all come from one sample, sequenced in a study of CXCR3-negative and CXCR3-positive naive CD8 T cells. UMI labels and 5' RACE were used to prepare the TRB cDNA libraries. TCRdb reprocessed the 5' RACE reads; each CDR3 protein has one entry and no DNA is given. The sample's table shows tens of thousands of distinct CDR3 sequences. The sample taken for sequencing was memory CD8+ T cells from blood. The receptors here all came from a human donor in good health. Some clones in this sample may be carry-over from other donors' samples.

The chain employs TRBV29-1 and TRBJ1-3; TCRdb returns TRBD1, unconfirmable since there is no DNA. Germline CDR1 reads SQVTM; CDR2 reads ANQGSEA. The CDR3 is made up of 15 amino acids. The CDR3 reads CSVEEMGGGGNTIYF.

J is TRBJ2-2 and V is TRBV2. The CDR3 is made up of 13 amino acids. Germline V CDR1 and CDR2: SNHLY, FYNNEI. CDR3 sequence reads: CASSPKVTGELFF.

This chain links TRBV6-4 with TRBJ1-1. Germline-derived CDR1 and CDR2 are MRHNA and SNTAGT. This CDR3 contains 13 residues. CDR3 amino acids: CASSDPETTEAFF.

This sequence joins TRBV20-1 and TRBJ1-1. Germline V gives CDR1 DFQATT, CDR2 SNEGSKA (reference sequence). The CDR3 loop spans 12 amino acids. CDR3 in amino acids: CSAREDAGEAFF.

This chain joins TRBV9 and TRBJ1-4; with no DNA, the TCRdb D assignment of TRBD1 cannot be verified. CDR3 length equals 14 residues. The V gene's germline CDR1 is SGDLS and CDR2 YYNGEE. The CDR3 here is CASSTRDSNEKLFF.

The chain has TRBV29-1 and TRBJ2-7; TCRdb lists TRBD1, though no DNA is available to test this call. CDR3 length: 11 residues. Looked up from germline, CDR1 is SQVTM and CDR2 is ANQGSEA. CDR3: CSPGRSYEQYF.